The rows below give T cell receptor beta chains drawn from one sample of a study of blood T cell repertoires in COVID-19. The data were produced by immunoSEQ multiplex PCR, yet TCRdb's version contains in-frame clones alone and is incomplete. The table records about 67,000 clones, roughly 90% of them present only once. The specimen sequenced was peripheral blood. All receptors come from a man aged 45-65 years with active COVID-19. Each CDR3 is given with its conserved first and last residue. The order of the fields is D gene, CDR3 length, J gene, clone size, V gene, CDR3 protein, CDR3 DNA. A D gene is named only where the DNA matches it firmly. Clone size is shown for a subset of rows, as once, few, many or a class of expanded clone.

TRBD1	15	TRBJ1-2	-	TRBV4-1	CASSQDRAGGYGYTF	TGCGCCAGCAGCCAAGATCGGGCAGGGGGATATGGCTACACCTTC
TRBD1	15	TRBJ1-4	-	TRBV19	CASSLDRGKNEKLFF	TGTGCCAGTAGTCTGGACAGGGGGAAAAATGAAAAACTGTTTTTT
-	16	TRBJ2-4	-	TRBV27	CASSSLRSLAKNIQYF	TGTGCCAGCAGCTCTTTGAGGTCACTAGCCAAAAACATTCAGTACTTC
TRBD2	12	TRBJ2-7	once	TRBV12-3/TRBV12-4	CASSPGGYEQYF	TGTGCCAGCAGCCCGGGGGGCTACGAGCAGTACTTC
-	13	TRBJ1-5	few	TRBV29-1	CSVSAGVGQPQHF	TGCAGCGTTTCGGCAGGGGTAGGTCAGCCCCAGCATTTT
TRBD1	15	TRBJ2-5	-	TRBV2	CASSWDRGGEETQYF	TGTGCCAGCAGCTGGGACAGGGGGGGCGAAGAGACCCAGTACTTC
-	12	TRBJ1-2	once	TRBV6-2/TRBV6-3	CASSYGARGYTF	TGTGCCAGCAGTTACGGGGCGAGGGGCTACACCTTC
TRBD1	14	TRBJ2-7	-	TRBV5-1	CASSLGTGAYEQYF	TGCGCCAGCAGCTTGGGGACAGGGGCCTACGAGCAGTACTTC
-	14	TRBJ2-7	once	TRBV5-6	CASSPLRVSYEQYF	TGTGCCAGCAGCCCTCTCAGGGTCTCCTACGAGCAGTACTTC
-	13	TRBJ2-7	-	TRBV9	CASSPQGGYEQYF	TGTGCCAGCAGCCCTCAGGGTGGGTACGAGCAGTACTTC
-	11	TRBJ1-4	-	TRBV24-1	CATSDREKLFF	TGTGCCACCAGCGACAGAGAAAAACTGTTTTTT